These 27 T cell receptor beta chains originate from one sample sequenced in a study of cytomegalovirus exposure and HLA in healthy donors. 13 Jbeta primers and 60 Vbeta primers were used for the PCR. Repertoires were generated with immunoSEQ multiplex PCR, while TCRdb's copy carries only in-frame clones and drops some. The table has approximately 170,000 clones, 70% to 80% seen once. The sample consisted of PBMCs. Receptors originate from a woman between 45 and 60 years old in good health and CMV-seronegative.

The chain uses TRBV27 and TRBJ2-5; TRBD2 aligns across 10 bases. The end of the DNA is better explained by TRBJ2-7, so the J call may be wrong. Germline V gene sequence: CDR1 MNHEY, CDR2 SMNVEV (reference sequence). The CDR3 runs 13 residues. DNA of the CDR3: TGTGCCAGCAGGCTAGCGGGAGTACACGAGCAGTACTTC. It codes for CASRLAGVHEQYF.

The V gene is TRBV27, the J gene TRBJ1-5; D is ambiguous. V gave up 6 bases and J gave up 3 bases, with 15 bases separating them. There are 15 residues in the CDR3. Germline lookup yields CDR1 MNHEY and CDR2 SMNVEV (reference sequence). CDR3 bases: TGTGCCAGCAGAGATAGGGCCGGGGTCAATCAGCCCCAGCATTTT. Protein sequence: CASRDRAGVNQPQHF.

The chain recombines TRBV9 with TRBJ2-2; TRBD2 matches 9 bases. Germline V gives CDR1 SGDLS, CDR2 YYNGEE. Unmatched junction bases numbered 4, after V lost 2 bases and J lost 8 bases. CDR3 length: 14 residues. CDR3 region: CASSVGGREGELFF. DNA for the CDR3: TGTGCCAGCAGCGTTGGCGGGAGGGAGGGGGAGCTGTTTTTT.

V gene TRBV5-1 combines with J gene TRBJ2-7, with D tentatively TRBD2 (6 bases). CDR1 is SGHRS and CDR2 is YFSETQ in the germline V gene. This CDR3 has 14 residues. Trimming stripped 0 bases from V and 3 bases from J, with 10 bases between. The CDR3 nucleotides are TGCGCCAGCAGCTTGGATACGGGGGTCTACGAGCAGTACTTC. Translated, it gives CASSLDTGVYEQYF. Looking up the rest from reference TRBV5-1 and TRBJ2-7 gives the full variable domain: KAGVTQTPRYLIKTRGQQVTLSCSPISGHRSVSWYQQTPGQGLQFLFEYFSETQRNKGNFPGRFSGRQFSNSRSEMNVSTLELGDSALYLCASSLDTGVYEQYFGPGTRLTVT.

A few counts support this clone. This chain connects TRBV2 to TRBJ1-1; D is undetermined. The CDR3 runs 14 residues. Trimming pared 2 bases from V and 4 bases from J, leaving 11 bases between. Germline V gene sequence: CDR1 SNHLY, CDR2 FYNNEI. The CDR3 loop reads CASSENGVTTEAFF. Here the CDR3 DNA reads TGTGCCAGCAGTGAAAACGGGGTTACCACTGAAGCTTTCTTT. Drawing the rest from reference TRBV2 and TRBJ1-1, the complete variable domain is EPEVTQTPSHQVTQMGQEVILRCVPISNHLYFYWYRQILGQKVEFLVSFYNNEISEKSEIFDDQFSVERPDGSNFTLKIRSTKLEDSAMYFCASSENGVTTEAFFGQGTRLTVV.

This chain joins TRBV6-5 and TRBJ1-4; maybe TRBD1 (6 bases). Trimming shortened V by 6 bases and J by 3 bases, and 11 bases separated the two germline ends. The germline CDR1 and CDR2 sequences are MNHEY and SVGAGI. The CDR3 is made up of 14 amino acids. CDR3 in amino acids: CASSRTVSNEKLFF. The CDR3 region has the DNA TGTGCCAGCAGCAGGACAGTGTCTAATGAAAAACTGTTTTTT.

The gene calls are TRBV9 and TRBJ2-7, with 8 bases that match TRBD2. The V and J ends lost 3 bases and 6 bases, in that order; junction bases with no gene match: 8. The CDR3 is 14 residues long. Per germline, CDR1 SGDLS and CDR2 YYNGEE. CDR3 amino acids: CASSGSGIQGEQYF. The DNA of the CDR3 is TGTGCCAGCAGCGGTAGCGGGATCCAAGGCGAGCAGTACTTC.

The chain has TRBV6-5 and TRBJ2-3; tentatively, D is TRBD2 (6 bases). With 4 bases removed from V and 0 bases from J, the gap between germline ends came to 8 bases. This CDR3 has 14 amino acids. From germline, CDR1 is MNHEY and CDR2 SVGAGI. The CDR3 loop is CASSSRGSTDTQYF. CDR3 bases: TGTGCCAGCAGTTCGCGGGGTAGCACAGATACGCAGTATTTT.

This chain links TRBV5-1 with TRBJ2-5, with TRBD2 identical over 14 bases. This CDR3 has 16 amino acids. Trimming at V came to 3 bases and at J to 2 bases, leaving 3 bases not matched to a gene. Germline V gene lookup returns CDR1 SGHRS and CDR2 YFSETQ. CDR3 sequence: CASSWTSGGRQETQYF. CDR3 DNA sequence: TGCGCCAGCAGCTGGACTAGCGGGGGGAGACAAGAGACCCAGTACTTC.

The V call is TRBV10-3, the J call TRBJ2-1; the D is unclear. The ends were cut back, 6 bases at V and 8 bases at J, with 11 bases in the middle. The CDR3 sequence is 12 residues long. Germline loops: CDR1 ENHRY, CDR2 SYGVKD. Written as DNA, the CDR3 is TGTGCCATCAGCCCTCTCCAGGATGAGCAGTTCTTC. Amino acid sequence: CAISPLQDEQFF.

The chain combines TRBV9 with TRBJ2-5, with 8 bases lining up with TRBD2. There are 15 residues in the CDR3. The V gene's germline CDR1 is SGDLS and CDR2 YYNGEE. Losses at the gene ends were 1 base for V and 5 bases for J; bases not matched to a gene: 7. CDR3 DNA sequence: TGTGCCAGCAGCGTATTAAGCGGGAGCACCGAGACCCAGTACTTC. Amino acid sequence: CASSVLSGSTETQYF.

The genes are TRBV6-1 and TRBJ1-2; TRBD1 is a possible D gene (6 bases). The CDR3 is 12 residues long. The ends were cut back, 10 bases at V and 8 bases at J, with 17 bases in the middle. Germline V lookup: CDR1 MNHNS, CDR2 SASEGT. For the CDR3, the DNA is TGTGCCACCCGGGACACCCATGGAGGCTACACCTTC. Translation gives CATRDTHGGYTF.

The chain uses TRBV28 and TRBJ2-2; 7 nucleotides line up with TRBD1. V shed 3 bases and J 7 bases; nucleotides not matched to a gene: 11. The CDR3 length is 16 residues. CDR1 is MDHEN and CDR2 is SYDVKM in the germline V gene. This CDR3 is CASSFPNRGNGGELFF. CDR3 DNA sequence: TGTGCCAGCAGTTTCCCTAACAGGGGTAACGGCGGGGAGCTGTTTTTT.

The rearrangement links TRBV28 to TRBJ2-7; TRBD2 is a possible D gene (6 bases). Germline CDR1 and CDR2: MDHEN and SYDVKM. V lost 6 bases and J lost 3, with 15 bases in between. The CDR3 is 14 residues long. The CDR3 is CASRETRPRYEQYF. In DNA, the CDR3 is TGTGCCAGCAGGGAGACTAGACCCCGCTACGAGCAGTACTTC.

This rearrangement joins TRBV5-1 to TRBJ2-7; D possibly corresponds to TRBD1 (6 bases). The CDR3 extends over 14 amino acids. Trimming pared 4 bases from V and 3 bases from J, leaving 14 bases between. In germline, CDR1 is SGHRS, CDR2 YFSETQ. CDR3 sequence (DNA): TGCGCCAGCAGCGCCCGGGACACAGACTACGAGCAGTACTTC. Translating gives CASSARDTDYEQYF.

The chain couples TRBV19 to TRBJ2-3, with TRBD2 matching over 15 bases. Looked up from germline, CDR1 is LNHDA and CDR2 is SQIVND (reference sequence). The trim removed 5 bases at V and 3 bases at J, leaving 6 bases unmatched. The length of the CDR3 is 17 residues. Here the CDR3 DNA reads TGTGCCAGTAGTCCCCGGACTAGCGGGAGGGAGACAGATACGCAGTATTTT. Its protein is CASSPRTSGRETDTQYF.

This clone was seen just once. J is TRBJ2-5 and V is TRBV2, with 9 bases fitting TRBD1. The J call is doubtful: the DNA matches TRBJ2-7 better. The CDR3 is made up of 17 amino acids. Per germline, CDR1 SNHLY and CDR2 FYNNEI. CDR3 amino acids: CASSFYLTGGMSYEQYF. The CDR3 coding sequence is TGTGCCAGCAGTTTCTATCTGACAGGGGGAATGTCCTACGAGCAGTACTTC.

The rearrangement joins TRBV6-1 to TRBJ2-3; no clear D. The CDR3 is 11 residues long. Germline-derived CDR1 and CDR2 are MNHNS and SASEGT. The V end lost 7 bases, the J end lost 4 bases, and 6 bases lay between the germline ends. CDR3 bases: TGTGCCAGCACCTTGTCAGATACGCAGTATTTT. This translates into CASTLSDTQYF.

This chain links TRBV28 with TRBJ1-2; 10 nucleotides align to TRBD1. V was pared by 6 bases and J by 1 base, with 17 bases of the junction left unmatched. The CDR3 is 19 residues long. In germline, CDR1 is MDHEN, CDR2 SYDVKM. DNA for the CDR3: TGTGCCAGCAGCGAAGTCCGGGACAGGGGCTCTTGGGTTAACTATGGCTACACCTTC. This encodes CASSEVRDRGSWVNYGYTF.

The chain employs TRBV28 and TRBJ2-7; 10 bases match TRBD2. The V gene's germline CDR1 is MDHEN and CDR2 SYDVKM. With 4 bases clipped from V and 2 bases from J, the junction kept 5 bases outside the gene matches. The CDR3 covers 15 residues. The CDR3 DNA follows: TGTGCCAGCAGTTCAAGCGGGAGGGTCACCTACGAGCAGTACTTC. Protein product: CASSSSGRVTYEQYF.

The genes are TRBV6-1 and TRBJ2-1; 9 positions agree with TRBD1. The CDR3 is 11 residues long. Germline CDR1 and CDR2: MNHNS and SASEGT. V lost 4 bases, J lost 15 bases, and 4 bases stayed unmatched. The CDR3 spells CASSVGQGWFF. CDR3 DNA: TGTGCCAGCAGTGTGGGACAGGGATGGTTCTTC.

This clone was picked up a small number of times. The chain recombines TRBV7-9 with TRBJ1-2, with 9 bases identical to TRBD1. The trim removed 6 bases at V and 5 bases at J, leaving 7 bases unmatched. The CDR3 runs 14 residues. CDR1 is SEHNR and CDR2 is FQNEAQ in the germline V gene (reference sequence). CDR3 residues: CASRQTGGTYGYTF. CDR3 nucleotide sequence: TGTGCCAGCAGACAGACAGGGGGGACGTATGGCTACACCTTC. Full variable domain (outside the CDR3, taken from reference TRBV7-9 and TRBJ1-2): DTGVSQNPRHKITKRGQNVTFRCDPISEHNRLYWYRQTLGQGPEFLTYFQNEAQLEKSRLLSDRFSAERPKGSFSTLEIQRTEQGDSAMYLCASRQTGGTYGYTFGSGTRLTVV.

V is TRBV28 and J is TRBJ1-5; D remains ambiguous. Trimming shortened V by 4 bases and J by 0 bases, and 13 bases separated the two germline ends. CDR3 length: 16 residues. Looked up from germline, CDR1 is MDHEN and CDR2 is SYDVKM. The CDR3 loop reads CASSWPRFLSNQPQHF. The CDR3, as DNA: TGTGCCAGCAGTTGGCCGCGGTTCCTTAGCAATCAGCCCCAGCATTTT.

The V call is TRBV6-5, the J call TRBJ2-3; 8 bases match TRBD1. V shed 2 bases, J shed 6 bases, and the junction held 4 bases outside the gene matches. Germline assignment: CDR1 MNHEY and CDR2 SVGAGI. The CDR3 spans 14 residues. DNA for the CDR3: TGTGCCAGCAGTTACGACAGGGGCCGGGATACGCAGTATTTT. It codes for CASSYDRGRDTQYF.

The CDR3 DNA follows: TGCAGTGCCGGGACTAGCTTAGACAATGAGCAGTTCTTC. This translates into CSAGTSLDNEQFF. The chain links TRBV29-1 to TRBJ2-1, with 9 bases fitting TRBD2. The CDR3 length is 13 residues. From germline, CDR1 is SQVTM and CDR2 ANQGSEA.

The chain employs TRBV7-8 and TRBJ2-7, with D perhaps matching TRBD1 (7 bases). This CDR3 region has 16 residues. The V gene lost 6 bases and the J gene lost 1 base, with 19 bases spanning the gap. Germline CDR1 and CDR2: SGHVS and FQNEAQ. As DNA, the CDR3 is TGTGCCAGCAGGGACGGGGACTGGACAGGATCCTACGAGCAGTACTTC. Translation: CASRDGDWTGSYEQYF.

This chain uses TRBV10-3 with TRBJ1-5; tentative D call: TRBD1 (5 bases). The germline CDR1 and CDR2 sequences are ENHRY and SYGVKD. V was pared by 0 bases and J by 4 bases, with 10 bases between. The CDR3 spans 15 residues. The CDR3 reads CAISESTQGNQPQHF. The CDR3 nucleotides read TGTGCCATCAGTGAGTCGACTCAGGGAAATCAGCCCCAGCATTTT.